The rows below give T cell receptor beta chains drawn from one sample of a study of early T cells in non-severe SARS-CoV-2 infection. TCRdb re-analysed the 5' RACE reads in MiXCR, keeping a single row per CDR3 protein. The data contain more than 50,000 distinct CDR3 sequences, over 9.5% of them singletons. The sequenced material came from whole blood. The receptors stem from an adult who was a healthcare worker with PCR-confirmed SARS-CoV-2 infection or an uninfected control (not recorded which). Each CDR3 is given with its conserved first and last residue. The order of the fields is V gene, J gene, clone size, D gene, CDR3 protein, CDR3 DNA. The D gene is left open where the match is weak. Size is stated for part of the rows, as once, few or many counts, or as a class when the clone is expanded.

TRBV7-8,TRBJ2-3,many,TRBD2,CASSLFPSGGAPDTQYF,TGTGCCAGCAGCTTATTTCCTAGCGGGGGGGCCCCAGATACGCAGTATTTT
TRBV2,TRBJ2-7,NA,TRBD1,CAGQTGVTFGQYF,TGTGCCGGTCAGACAGGGGTGACTTTCGGGCAGTACTTC
TRBV12-3/TRBV12-4,TRBJ1-2,NA,NA,CASSSPVRDVSGYTF,TGTGCCAGCAGTTCACCCGTTAGGGACGTCAGTGGCTACACCTTC
TRBV20-1,TRBJ2-3,NA,TRBD2,CSASGRRTDTQYF,TGCAGTGCTAGCGGGAGGAGGACAGATACGCAGTATTTT
TRBV6-4,TRBJ2-3,many,TRBD2,CASSESAGGTDTQYF,TGTGCCAGCAGTGAGTCAGCGGGGGGCACAGATACGCAGTATTTT
TRBV29-1,TRBJ1-2,few,TRBD1,CSASQGARDGYTF,TGCAGCGCCTCACAGGGGGCGCGGGATGGCTACACCTTC
TRBV12-3/TRBV12-4,TRBJ1-6,few,NA,CASSLAQGINSPLHF,TGTGCCAGCAGTTTAGCGCAGGGGATTAATTCACCCCTCCACTTT
TRBV11-3,TRBJ2-1,few,NA,CASSLDIVGGGLNEQFF,TGTGCCAGCAGCTTAGACATAGTTGGCGGGGGCCTCAATGAGCAGTTCTTC
TRBV28,TRBJ1-1,NA,NA,CATLTSWVTEAFF,TGTGCCACCCTTACGTCGTGGGTGACTGAAGCTTTCTTT
TRBV10-2,TRBJ2-7,few,NA,CASSVSTAYEQYF,TGCGCCAGCAGTGTGTCCACAGCCTACGAGCAGTACTTC
TRBV11-2,TRBJ1-2,many,TRBD1,CASSPGQGNYGYTF,TGTGCCAGCAGTCCGGGACAGGGAAACTATGGCTACACCTTC
TRBV2,TRBJ2-2,few,TRBD2,CASSPPGRGFNTGELFF,TGTGCCAGCAGTCCCCCGGGGCGGGGGTTTAACACCGGGGAGCTGTTTTTT
TRBV6-5,TRBJ2-2,few,TRBD2,CASSYLGLAGGPYTGELFF,TGTGCCAGCAGTTACTTGGGACTAGCGGGAGGGCCGTACACCGGGGAGCTGTTTTTT
TRBV28,TRBJ1-2,NA,NA,CASSLDRYGYTF,TGTGCCAGCAGTCTCGACAGATATGGCTACACCTTC
TRBV20-1,TRBJ2-1,few,NA,CSARDLRGNEQFF,TGCAGTGCTAGAGATCTAAGGGGCAATGAGCAGTTCTTC
TRBV10-2,TRBJ1-2,NA,NA,CASKSGGDGYTF,TGCGCCAGCAAATCCGGGGGCGACGGCTACACCTTC
TRBV7-2,TRBJ2-5,many,NA,CASSLAPSNQETQYF,TGTGCCAGCAGCTTAGCGCCTAGCAACCAAGAGACCCAGTACTTC
TRBV15,TRBJ2-1,many,NA,CATSIHRNNEQFF,TGTGCCACCAGCATCCACAGAAACAATGAGCAGTTCTTC
TRBV7-6,TRBJ1-2,NA,NA,CASSPMTVSGYTF,TGTGCCAGCAGCCCGATGACAGTGTCCGGCTACACCTTC
TRBV27,TRBJ2-1,NA,TRBD1,CASSSGTGGRNEQFF,TGTGCCAGCAGCTCGGGGACAGGGGGTCGGAATGAGCAGTTCTTC